This paragraph reports one T cell receptor (beta chain). CDR3 length: 14 residues. Germline V gene data show CDR1 as SEHNR and CDR2 as FQNEAQ (reference sequence). Trimming took 5 bases from V and 3 from J, leaving 14 bases between them. The sample belongs to a study of T cells after posttransplantation cyclophosphamide. The protocol was immunoSEQ multiplex PCR, while the TCRdb copy is restricted to in-frame clones and leaves out a portion. The sample lists some 33,000 clones, about 91% seen once, with around 0.096% in the top ten. The naive gate required viable CD3+CD4+ or CD3+CD8+ cells with CCR7+CD45RA+CD45RO-CD95-CD27+CD28+ phenotype.

The sequence derives from a man aged 25 to 45 in good health and a related stem cell transplant donor. The chain couples TRBV7-9 to TRBJ2-7, with D perhaps matching TRBD1 (5 bases). The specimen sequenced was naive CD4+ T cells sorted from blood. The CDR3, as DNA: TGTGCCAGCAGCCCCAGGCCAGGGAACTACGAGCAGTACTTC. It yields the protein CASSPRPGNYEQYF.